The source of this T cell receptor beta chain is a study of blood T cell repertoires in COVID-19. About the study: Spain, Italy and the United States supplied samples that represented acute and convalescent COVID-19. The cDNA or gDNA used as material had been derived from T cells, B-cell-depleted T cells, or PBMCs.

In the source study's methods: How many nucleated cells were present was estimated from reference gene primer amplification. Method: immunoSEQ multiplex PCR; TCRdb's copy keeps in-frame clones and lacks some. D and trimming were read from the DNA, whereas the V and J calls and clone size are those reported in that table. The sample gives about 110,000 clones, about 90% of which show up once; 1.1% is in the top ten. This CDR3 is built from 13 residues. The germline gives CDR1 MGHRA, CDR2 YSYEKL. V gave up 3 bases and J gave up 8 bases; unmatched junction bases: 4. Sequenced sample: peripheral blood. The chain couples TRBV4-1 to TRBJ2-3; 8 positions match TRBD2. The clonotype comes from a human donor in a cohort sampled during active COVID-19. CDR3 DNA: TGCGCCAGCAGCCATGCGGGACTAGGTACGCAGTATTTT. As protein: CASSHAGLGTQYF.